One sample yielded the 10 T cell receptor beta chains listed below, sequenced in a study of identical twins. TCRdb analysed the 5' RACE reads with MiXCR anew, one entry per CDR3 protein. The sample has 1.5 million or so distinct CDR3 sequences, around 29% seen once; the top ten hold over 0.25%. Input material: cord blood. These receptors were collected from a newborn girl in good health.

The rearrangement links TRBV25-1 to TRBJ2-3; D is uncertain. The V gene's germline CDR1 is MGHDK and CDR2 SYGVNS. The CDR3 has 13 residues. V was trimmed by 1 base and J by 4 bases, leaving 6 bases between them. CDR3 sequence reads: CASSEFGADTQYF. Here the CDR3 DNA reads TGTGCCAGCAGTGAATTTGGGGCAGATACGCAGTATTTT.

CDR3 coding DNA: TGCGCCAGCAGCTTAGCGGGACTAGCGGGTGCTAGCTCCTACAATGAGCAGTTCTTC. It specifies CASSLAGLAGASSYNEQFF. The chain combines TRBV5-1 with TRBJ2-1, with 12 positions matching TRBD2. The V segment lost 2 bases and the J segment 0 bases; nucleotides outside the gene matches: 9. This CDR3 spans 19 amino acids. Germline V gene sequence: CDR1 SGHRS, CDR2 YFSETQ. Based on the CDR3 plus reference TRBV5-1 and TRBJ2-1, the full variable domain is KAGVTQTPRYLIKTRGQQVTLSCSPISGHRSVSWYQQTPGQGLQFLFEYFSETQRNKGNFPGRFSGRQFSNSRSEMNVSTLELGDSALYLCASSLAGLAGASSYNEQFFGPGTRLTVL.

Ten or more counts support this clonotype. J is TRBJ2-6 and V is TRBV5-1; no definite D call. Germline V gives CDR1 SGHRS, CDR2 YFSETQ. CDR3 size: 18 residues. The V end was cut by 4 bases, the J end by 0 bases, with 17 bases between. The chain's CDR3 is CASSPLAGRISGANVLTF. CDR3 coding DNA: TGCGCCAGCAGCCCCCTTGCCGGACGGATCTCTGGGGCCAACGTCCTGACTTTC.

The V call is TRBV20-1, the J call TRBJ1-2; 8 positions agree with TRBD1. From germline, CDR1 is DFQATT and CDR2 SNEGSKA (reference sequence). The CDR3 length is 13 residues. With 3 bases clipped from V and 5 bases from J, the junction kept 5 bases outside the gene matches. DNA for the CDR3: TGCAGTGCTAGTAGGACAGGGCCTTATGGCTACACCTTC. This sequence encodes CSASRTGPYGYTF.

This clonotype was seen only a few times. The V and J genes are TRBV7-9 and TRBJ2-1; 9 nucleotides line up with TRBD1. V gave up 5 bases and J gave up 4 bases; unmatched junction bases: 6. CDR3 size: 15 residues. Germline CDR1 SEHNR, CDR2 FQNEAQ (reference sequence). This CDR3 is CASSRTGEKYNEQFF. In DNA form, the CDR3 reads TGTGCCAGCAGCCGGACAGGGGAAAAATACAATGAGCAGTTCTTC.

This clonotype was detected only a few times. In DNA, the CDR3 is TGCGCCAGCAGCCTTACAGGGGCAGAGACTGAAGCTTTCTTT. It specifies CASSLTGAETEAFF. The V and J genes are TRBV5-1 and TRBJ1-1, with TRBD1 identical over 7 bases. Germline V gene data show CDR1 as SGHRS and CDR2 as YFSETQ. The CDR3 has 14 residues. With V trimmed by 4 bases and J by 5 bases, 8 bases remained unmatched.

This chain uses TRBV20-1 with TRBJ1-2; D call uncertain. V lost 1 base and J 5 bases, leaving 17 bases between the germline ends. The CDR3 spans 15 residues. Germline V gene sequence: CDR1 DFQATT, CDR2 SNEGSKA (reference sequence). The CDR3 spells CSARALRQSLYGYTF. DNA of the CDR3: TGCAGTGCTAGAGCCCTCCGGCAGTCCCTGTATGGCTACACCTTC.

V usage is TRBV29-1 and J usage is TRBJ2-2, with D perhaps TRBD2 (7 bases). This CDR3 comprises 14 residues. Germline V gene data show CDR1 as SQVTM and CDR2 as ANQGSEA. Trimming removed 7 bases from V and 1 base from J, with 13 bases in between. This chain's CDR3 is CSARGGLNTGELFF. CDR3 bases: TGCAGCGCACGCGGGGGCCTGAACACCGGGGAGCTGTTTTTT.

A few counts support this clonotype. This chain joins TRBV20-1 and TRBJ2-1, with D tentatively TRBD1 or TRBD2 (6 bases each). Between the trimmed V and J ends, which lost 1 base and 1 base, there was a span of 17 bases. Germline V gene data show CDR1 as DFQATT and CDR2 as SNEGSKA (reference sequence). The CDR3 is 17 residues long. In DNA form, the CDR3 reads TGCAGTGCTAGAGTCCGGGGGCTTTCCGGTTCCTACAATGAGCAGTTCTTC. It yields the protein CSARVRGLSGSYNEQFF.

This chain connects TRBV7-2 to TRBJ2-7; D uncertain. Germline CDR1 reads SGHTA; CDR2 reads FQGNSA. The CDR3 covers 15 residues. V dropped 2 bases and J dropped 0 bases, with 11 bases sitting between them. The CDR3 DNA is TGTGCCAGCAGCTTACGGAACAGCCTCTCCTACGAGCAGTACTTC. Translated: CASSLRNSLSYEQYF.